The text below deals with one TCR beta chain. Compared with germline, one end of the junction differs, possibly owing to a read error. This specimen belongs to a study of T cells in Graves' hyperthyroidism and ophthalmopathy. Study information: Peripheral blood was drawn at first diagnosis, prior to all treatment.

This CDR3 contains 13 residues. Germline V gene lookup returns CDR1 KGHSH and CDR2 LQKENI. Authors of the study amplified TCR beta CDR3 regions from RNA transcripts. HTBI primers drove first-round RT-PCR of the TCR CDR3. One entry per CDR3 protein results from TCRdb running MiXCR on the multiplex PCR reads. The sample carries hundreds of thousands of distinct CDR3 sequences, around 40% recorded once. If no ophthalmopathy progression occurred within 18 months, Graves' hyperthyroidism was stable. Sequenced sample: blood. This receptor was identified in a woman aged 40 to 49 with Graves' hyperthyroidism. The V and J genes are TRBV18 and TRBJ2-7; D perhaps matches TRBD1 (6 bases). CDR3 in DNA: TGTGCCAGCTCACAAGGACAGAACTACGAGCAGAACTTC. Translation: CASSQGQNYEQNF.